This passage covers 27 T cell receptor beta chains from one sample sequenced in a study of blood T cell repertoires in COVID-19. Profiled with immunoSEQ multiplex PCR; TCRdb holds only in-frame clones, not every one. The sample holds approximately 60,000 clones, around 85% seen once. Sequencing was done on a sample of peripheral blood. The receptors here all came from a man aged 60-69 years with acute or convalescent COVID-19.

This chain joins TRBV18 and TRBJ2-1, with 10 bases identical to TRBD1. The CDR3 length is 16 residues. The V gene's germline CDR1 is KGHSH and CDR2 LQKENI. With V trimmed by 5 bases and J by 5 bases, 9 bases remained unmatched. The CDR3 protein is CASSGWTGGADNEQFF. The CDR3 nucleotides read TGTGCCAGCTCAGGCTGGACAGGGGGAGCGGACAATGAGCAGTTCTTC.

The J gene is TRBJ2-1, the V gene TRBV5-1; 11 bases match TRBD1. The CDR3 length is 17 residues. V lost 0 bases to trimming and J lost 6 bases; unmatched junction nucleotides: 8. CDR1 and CDR2 from the germline V gene are SGHRS and YFSETQ. Here the CDR3 reads CASSLVAGTGGINEQFF. DNA for the CDR3: TGCGCCAGCAGCTTGGTCGCGGGGACAGGGGGTATCAATGAGCAGTTCTTC. Full variable domain (missing parts from reference TRBV5-1 and TRBJ2-1): KAGVTQTPRYLIKTRGQQVTLSCSPISGHRSVSWYQQTPGQGLQFLFEYFSETQRNKGNFPGRFSGRQFSNSRSEMNVSTLELGDSALYLCASSLVAGTGGINEQFFGPGTRLTVL.

This rearrangement joins TRBV9 to TRBJ2-5; 8 bases align to TRBD1. V lost 4 bases and J lost 9; bases outside the gene matches: 8. CDR3 length: 13 residues. Germline V lookup: CDR1 SGDLS, CDR2 YYNGEE. The CDR3 DNA sequence: TGTGCCAGCAGCACGACAGGGGAAGGGGCCCAGTACTTC. Its translation is CASSTTGEGAQYF.

The J gene is TRBJ2-1, the V gene TRBV27; TRBD2 aligns across 10 bases. Germline V gene data show CDR1 as MNHEY and CDR2 as SMNVEV (reference sequence). The CDR3 runs to 16 residues. With 0 bases clipped from V and 10 bases from J, the junction kept 9 bases outside the gene matches. In DNA form, the CDR3 reads TGTGCCAGCAGTTTATCGGGGACTAGCGTGGGAGGGGAGCAGTTCTTC. Protein: CASSLSGTSVGGEQFF.

J is TRBJ2-7 and V is TRBV2, with D perhaps matching TRBD2 (6 bases). Germline assignment: CDR1 SNHLY and CDR2 FYNNEI. V lost 4 bases and J 7 bases, leaving 20 bases between the germline ends. The CDR3 sequence is 15 residues long. The CDR3 is CASSGGGRPIGEQYF. In nucleotides, the CDR3 is TGTGCCAGCAGTGGGGGAGGCCGGCCCATTGGGGAGCAGTACTTC.

The chain recombines TRBV10-3 with TRBJ2-5; D is ambiguous. The CDR3 consists of 13 residues. Trimming pared 3 bases from V and 4 bases from J, leaving 9 bases between. The germline CDR1 and CDR2 sequences are ENHRY and SYGVKD. The CDR3 reads CAISEVARETQYF. CDR3 nucleotide sequence: TGTGCCATCAGTGAAGTCGCGCGAGAGACCCAGTACTTC.

The chain links TRBV6-5 to TRBJ1-2, with D uncertain. Trimming took off 0 bases at V and 9 bases at J, with 11 bases between the two ends. CDR3 length: 13 amino acids. Germline V lookup: CDR1 MNHEY, CDR2 SVGAGI. The CDR3 bases are TGTGCCAGCAGTTACTCCCGGTCTGATAGCTACACCTTC. The encoded protein is CASSYSRSDSYTF.

This clone turned up a few times. The chain joins TRBV6-6 to TRBJ2-7; 8 nucleotides agree with TRBD2. Germline CDR1 is MNHNY and CDR2 is SVGAGI (reference sequence). Trimming removed 8 bases from V and 7 bases from J; junction bases left unmatched: 13. The CDR3 is made up of 14 amino acids. The CDR3 coding sequence is TGTGCCAGCGCGAAGGTCGGCAGCGGGGGTGAGCAGTACTTC. This encodes CASAKVGSGGEQYF.

The rearrangement joins TRBV24-1 to TRBJ2-3, with 7 nucleotides matching TRBD2. Germline V lookup: CDR1 KGHDR, CDR2 SFDVKD. The length of the CDR3 is 15 residues. With 6 bases clipped from V and 0 bases from J, the junction kept 5 bases outside the gene matches. CDR3 in DNA: TGTGCCACCAGTACTAGCGACCCTAGCACAGATACGCAGTATTTT. It encodes CATSTSDPSTDTQYF.

The V gene is TRBV6-5, the J gene TRBJ2-7; 11 bases are shared with TRBD2. Germline V gives CDR1 MNHEY, CDR2 SVGAGI. Trimming removed 7 bases from V and 2 bases from J; junction bases left unmatched: 7. The CDR3 extends over 15 amino acids. CDR3 nucleotides: TGTGCCAGCAAAAGACTAGCGGGAACTCCCTACGAGCAGTACTTC. Amino acid sequence: CASKRLAGTPYEQYF.

J is TRBJ1-6 and V is TRBV6-5; D is perhaps TRBD1 (5 bases). Germline lookup yields CDR1 MNHEY and CDR2 SVGAGI. Deletions cut 7 bases from V and 7 bases from J, with 14 bases between. The length of the CDR3 is 14 residues. The CDR3 spells CASNGRGINSPLHF. In DNA form, the CDR3 reads TGTGCCAGCAACGGGAGGGGTATCAATTCACCCCTCCACTTT.

The rearrangement joins TRBV4-3 to TRBJ1-4; D is undetermined. Germline CDR1 LGHNA, CDR2 YSLEER. V was trimmed by 0 bases and J by 10 bases, leaving 15 bases between them. The CDR3 extends over 15 amino acids. In DNA, the CDR3 is TGCGCCAGCAGCCAAGATTTAGACGGAGGCCGAAAACTGTTTTTT. Its protein product is CASSQDLDGGRKLFF.

This rearrangement joins TRBV18 to TRBJ2-6; 7 bases are a match to TRBD2. In germline, CDR1 is KGHSH, CDR2 LQKENI. The length of the CDR3 is 15 residues. Trimming took 6 bases from V and 0 from J; bases not matched to a gene: 2. CDR3 region: CASSGGSSGANVLTF. The CDR3, as DNA: TGTGCCAGCTCGGGGGGGTCCTCTGGGGCCAACGTCCTGACTTTC.

V usage is TRBV9 and J usage is TRBJ2-2, with 7 bases lining up with TRBD1. The CDR3 contains 15 residues. The ends lost 5 bases at V and 3 bases at J; junction bases unmatched: 7. Germline V CDR1 and CDR2: SGDLS, YYNGEE. The DNA of the CDR3 is TGTGCCAGCAGATTCGGGACAGCGGACACCGGGGAGCTGTTTTTT. It specifies CASRFGTADTGELFF.

The chain links TRBV6-5 to TRBJ2-2, with a weak D call TRBD1 (5 bases). V dropped 2 bases and J dropped 4 bases, with 11 bases sitting between them. From germline, CDR1 is MNHEY and CDR2 SVGAGI. The CDR3 runs to 15 residues. CDR3 coding DNA: TGTGCCAGCAGTTACCAGGGTACGGCCACCGGGGAGCTGTTTTTT. Amino acid sequence: CASSYQGTATGELFF.

The chain uses TRBV7-9 and TRBJ2-1, with a tentative D call TRBD2 (5 bases). CDR1 SEHNR and CDR2 FQNEAQ come from the germline V gene (reference sequence). This CDR3 is built from 14 residues. With 8 bases removed from V and 2 bases from J, the gap between germline ends came to 13 bases. The CDR3 protein is CASLGADTYNEQFF. CDR3 nucleotides: TGTGCCAGCCTGGGAGCAGACACCTACAATGAGCAGTTCTTC.

V and J are TRBV6-5 and TRBJ2-7, with D unresolved. The germline V gene has CDR1 MNHEY and CDR2 SVGAGI. Trimming removed 0 bases at V and 0 bases at J, with 9 bases between. CDR3 length equals 15 residues. The CDR3 DNA reads TGTGCCAGCAGTTACTCGCGTTGGAGCTCCTACGAGCAGTACTTC. It translates to CASSYSRWSSYEQYF.

The genes are TRBV10-1 and TRBJ2-1; D possibly corresponds to TRBD2 (6 bases). The length of the CDR3 is 14 residues. The germline gives CDR1 WNHNN, CDR2 SYGVQD (reference sequence). V lost 0 bases, J lost 11 bases, and 14 bases lay in between. In DNA form, the CDR3 reads TGCGCCAGCAGTGAGTCGGGAGGACGACCCAAGCAGTTCTTC. Its protein product is CASSESGGRPKQFF.

This clone was observed a single time. The J gene is TRBJ2-7, the V gene TRBV19; D is perhaps TRBD1 (6 bases). The germline gives CDR1 LNHDA, CDR2 SQIVND (reference sequence). V was shortened by 5 bases and J by 2 bases, with 16 bases between the two germline ends. This CDR3 spans 15 amino acids. This chain's CDR3 is CASSDRDKGTYEQYF. CDR3 nucleotides: TGTGCCAGTAGTGACCGGGACAAGGGAACCTACGAGCAGTACTTC.

The V call is TRBV6-5, the J call TRBJ1-4; D unclear. CDR3 length: 14 amino acids. Trimming removed 5 bases at V and 5 bases at J, with 12 bases between. CDR1 and CDR2 (germline): MNHEY, SVGAGI. The CDR3 here is CASSPTSFNEKLFF. The DNA of the CDR3 is TGTGCCAGCAGTCCGACTTCCTTCAATGAAAAACTGTTTTTT.

J is TRBJ2-3 and V is TRBV5-1; D uncertain. Trimming shortened V by 6 bases and J by 2 bases, and 13 bases separated the two germline ends. The germline CDR1 and CDR2 sequences are SGHRS and YFSETQ. The CDR3 is made up of 14 amino acids. The CDR3 here is CASTYGEATDTQYF. The DNA for the CDR3 is TGCGCCAGCACGTACGGCGAGGCCACAGATACGCAGTATTTT.

V usage is TRBV5-1 and J usage is TRBJ2-4, with 7 bases that match TRBD2. Germline trimming cut 0 bases from V and 10 bases from J; bases unmatched to any gene: 7. Germline CDR1 SGHRS, CDR2 YFSETQ. The CDR3 length is 14 residues. In DNA, the CDR3 is TGCGCCAGCAGCTTGGCCGGGGAGGGGAGGATTCAGTACTTC. It yields the protein CASSLAGEGRIQYF.

The chain recombines TRBV7-2 with TRBJ2-7; 13 bases line up with TRBD2. The V segment lost 2 bases and the J segment 4 bases; nucleotides outside the gene matches: 5. CDR3 length: 16 residues. Germline lookup yields CDR1 SGHTA and CDR2 FQGNSA. CDR3 sequence reads: CASSLSPTSGRYEQYF. CDR3 nucleotide sequence: TGTGCCAGCAGCTTATCCCCGACTAGCGGGAGGTACGAGCAGTACTTC.

V is TRBV30 and J is TRBJ1-5; the match to TRBD1 covers 7 bases. Per germline, CDR1 GTSNPN and CDR2 SVGIG (reference sequence). The CDR3 totals 12 residues. V lost 3 bases, J lost 11 bases, and 7 bases stayed unmatched. The DNA for the CDR3 is TGTGCCTGGAGCCTGACAGGGATGGCCCAGCATTTT. Protein sequence: CAWSLTGMAQHF.

The chain has TRBV2 and TRBJ2-2; 9 positions match TRBD1. Germline V CDR1 and CDR2: SNHLY, FYNNEI. V dropped 2 bases and J dropped 3; count of bases not matched to a gene: 4. This CDR3 has 16 amino acids. The CDR3 sequence is CASSEWGDRDTGELFF. The CDR3 DNA reads TGTGCCAGCAGTGAATGGGGGGACAGGGACACCGGGGAGCTGTTTTTT.

The chain joins TRBV5-1 to TRBJ2-7; 9 bases match TRBD1. Losses at the gene ends were 2 bases for V and 7 bases for J; bases not matched to a gene: 10. Germline-derived CDR1 and CDR2 are SGHRS and YFSETQ. The CDR3 has 15 amino acids. CDR3 region: CASSFGQGLPIEQYF. The DNA of the CDR3 is TGCGCCAGCAGCTTCGGACAGGGGCTACCTATAGAGCAGTACTTC.

The chain is built from TRBV7-3 and TRBJ2-2; no definite D call. V lost 5 bases and J lost 4, with 8 bases in between. The CDR3 covers 13 residues. In germline, CDR1 is SGHTA, CDR2 FQGTGA. The DNA for the CDR3 is TGTGCCAGCAGCGTGAGAAGCACCGGGGAGCTGTTTTTT. It translates to CASSVRSTGELFF. The variable domain in full, completed from reference TRBV7-3 and TRBJ2-2, reads GAGVSQTPSNKVTEKGKYVELRCDPISGHTALYWYRQSLGQGPEFLIYFQGTGAADDSGLPNDRFFAVRPEGSVSTLKIQRTERGDSAVYLCASSVRSTGELFFGEGSRLTVL.